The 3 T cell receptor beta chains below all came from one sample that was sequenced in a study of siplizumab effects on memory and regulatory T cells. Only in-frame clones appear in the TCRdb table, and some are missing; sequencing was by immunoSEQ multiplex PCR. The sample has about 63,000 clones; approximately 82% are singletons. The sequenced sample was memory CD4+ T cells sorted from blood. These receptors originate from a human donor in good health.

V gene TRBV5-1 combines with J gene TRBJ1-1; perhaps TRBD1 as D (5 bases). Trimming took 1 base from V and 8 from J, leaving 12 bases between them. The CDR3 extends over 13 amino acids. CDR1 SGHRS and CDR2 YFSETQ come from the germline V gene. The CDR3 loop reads CASSLNGGREAFF. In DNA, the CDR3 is TGCGCCAGCAGCTTGAATGGGGGAAGGGAAGCTTTCTTT.

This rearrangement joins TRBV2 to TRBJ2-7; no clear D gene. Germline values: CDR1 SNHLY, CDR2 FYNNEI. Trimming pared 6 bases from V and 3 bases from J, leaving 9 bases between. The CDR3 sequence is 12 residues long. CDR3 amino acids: CASRFGRYEQYF. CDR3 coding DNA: TGTGCCAGCAGATTCGGACGCTACGAGCAGTACTTC. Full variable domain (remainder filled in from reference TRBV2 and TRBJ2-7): EPEVTQTPSHQVTQMGQEVILRCVPISNHLYFYWYRQILGQKVEFLVSFYNNEISEKSEIFDDQFSVERPDGSNFTLKIRSTKLEDSAMYFCASRFGRYEQYFGPGTRLTVT.

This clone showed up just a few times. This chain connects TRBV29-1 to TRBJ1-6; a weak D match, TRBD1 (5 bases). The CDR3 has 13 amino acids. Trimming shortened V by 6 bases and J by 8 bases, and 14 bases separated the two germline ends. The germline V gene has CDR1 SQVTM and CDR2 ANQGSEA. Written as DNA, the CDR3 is TGCAGCGTCGCCGGGACCCCGGATTCACCCCTCCACTTT. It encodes CSVAGTPDSPLHF.